These 21 T cell receptor beta chains were sequenced from one sample in a study of cytomegalovirus exposure and HLA in healthy donors. The PCR ran on 60 Vbeta and 13 Jbeta primers. This table comes from immunoSEQ multiplex PCR, and its TCRdb copy is limited to in-frame clones, with some not included. The repertoire holds about 210,000 clones, with around nine tenths as singletons. What was sequenced was PBMCs. The receptors were gathered from a woman in her thirties in good health and CMV-seronegative.

The chain links TRBV9 to TRBJ2-1, with D possibly being TRBD2 (5 bases). Trimming removed 0 bases from V and 2 bases from J, with 9 bases in between. Germline CDR1 is SGDLS and CDR2 is YYNGEE. The CDR3 spans 15 residues. The CDR3 sequence is CASSVGRGPYNEQFF. The CDR3 DNA sequence: TGTGCCAGCAGCGTAGGAAGAGGGCCCTACAATGAGCAGTTCTTC.

The J gene is TRBJ2-1, the V gene TRBV29-1; the match to TRBD2 covers 7 bases. Germline CDR1 reads SQVTM; CDR2 reads ANQGSEA. The CDR3 extends over 13 amino acids. V gave up 8 bases and J gave up 2 bases; unmatched junction bases: 6. The CDR3 coding sequence is TGCAGCTTAGCGGGCCTACCCTACAATGAGCAGTTCTTC. Translating gives CSLAGLPYNEQFF.

The V gene is TRBV6-1, the J gene TRBJ1-4, with 8 bases matching TRBD1. Germline lookup yields CDR1 MNHNS and CDR2 SASEGT. The J segment lost 7 bases and the V segment lost 4 bases, leaving 8 bases of the junction unmatched. The CDR3 covers 15 residues. The CDR3 protein is CASSAQGAITEKLFF. The DNA of the CDR3 is TGTGCCAGCAGTGCTCAGGGGGCTATAACTGAAAAACTGTTTTTT.

This clone occurred once. The chain has TRBV7-9 and TRBJ1-4; D not resolved. V was cut by 4 bases and J by 5 bases, with 8 bases left in between. Per germline, CDR1 SEHNR and CDR2 FQNEAQ (reference sequence). This CDR3 is 13 amino acids long. CDR3 nucleotides: TGTGCCAGCAGCTCGTACACGAATGAAAAACTGTTTTTT. Translation gives CASSSYTNEKLFF.

V usage is TRBV4-2 and J usage is TRBJ2-2; D is undetermined. Germline CDR1 and CDR2: LGHNA and YNFKEQ. This CDR3 contains 13 residues. V lost 1 base, J lost 5 bases, and 5 bases lay in between. The CDR3 sequence: CASSQGETGELFF. CDR3 sequence (DNA): TGTGCCAGCAGCCAAGGAGAAACCGGGGAGCTGTTTTTT.

The chain uses TRBV27 and TRBJ1-5; 7 bases are shared with TRBD1. With 5 bases clipped from V and 7 bases from J, the junction kept 11 bases outside the gene matches. Germline V gene sequence: CDR1 MNHEY, CDR2 SMNVEV (reference sequence). The CDR3 is 15 residues long. In nucleotides, the CDR3 is TGTGCCAGCAGTATAAAGACAGGGTTGGGGCAGCCCCAGCATTTT. Residues: CASSIKTGLGQPQHF.

The V gene is TRBV10-1, the J gene TRBJ1-1; 10 positions match TRBD1. J lost 10 bases, V lost 2 bases, and 10 bases had no gene match. This CDR3 spans 15 amino acids. CDR1 and CDR2 (germline): WNHNN, SYGVQD (reference sequence). The CDR3 bases are TGCGCCAGCAGTGAGGCGGGACAGGGGATCGTTGGAGCTTTCTTT. It specifies CASSEAGQGIVGAFF.

The rearrangement uses TRBV5-1 and TRBJ2-3, with D perhaps TRBD2 (6 bases). Germline assignment: CDR1 SGHRS and CDR2 YFSETQ. CDR3 length: 14 residues. Trimming stripped 9 bases from V and 0 bases from J, with 14 bases between. The DNA for the CDR3 is TGCGCCACCAAGCGGGCCATCAGCACAGATACGCAGTATTTT. Its translation is CATKRAISTDTQYF.

The V call is TRBV28, the J call TRBJ2-1; 11 nucleotides line up with TRBD2. Germline CDR1 reads MDHEN; CDR2 reads SYDVKM. Trimming cost V 5 bases and J 7 bases; bases outside gene matches: 10. The CDR3 totals 16 residues. CDR3 in DNA: TGTGCCAGCAGTCCTTGGGGGACTAGCGGAGGAAATGAGCAGTTCTTC. Amino acid sequence: CASSPWGTSGGNEQFF. The full variable domain, rest sourced from reference TRBV28 and TRBJ2-1, is DVKVTQSSRYLVKRTGEKVFLECVQDMDHENMFWYRQDPGLGLRLIYFSYDVKMKEKGDIPEGYSVSREKKERFSLILESASTNQTSMYLCASSPWGTSGGNEQFFGPGTRLTVL.

This clone was detected only once. The V call is TRBV29-1, the J call TRBJ2-1; no clear D. The CDR3 totals 13 residues. The ends were cut back, 2 bases at V and 0 bases at J, with 5 bases in the middle. Germline V gene sequence: CDR1 SQVTM, CDR2 ANQGSEA. In DNA form, the CDR3 reads TGCAGCGTTGAAACAGCCTCCTACAATGAGCAGTTCTTC. Protein sequence: CSVETASYNEQFF.

The chain joins TRBV6-6 to TRBJ1-2; TRBD1 matches at 8 bases. There are 14 residues in the CDR3. V was clipped by 6 bases and J by 1 base; unmatched bases: 4. Germline lookup yields CDR1 MNHNY and CDR2 SVGAGI (reference sequence). This CDR3 reads CASRGTGDNYGYTF. The CDR3 DNA is TGTGCCAGCAGGGGGACAGGAGATAACTATGGCTACACCTTC.

The chain joins TRBV5-1 to TRBJ2-3, with a weak D call TRBD1 (6 bases). The CDR3 is made up of 14 amino acids. Germline-derived CDR1 and CDR2 are SGHRS and YFSETQ. Between the trimmed V and J ends, which lost 2 bases and 6 bases, there was a span of 13 bases. The CDR3 spells CASSFAPQGDTQYF. The DNA for the CDR3 is TGCGCCAGCAGCTTTGCACCTCAGGGGGATACGCAGTATTTT.

The chain couples TRBV6-1 to TRBJ2-7, with unresolved D. The CDR3 has 11 residues. Per germline, CDR1 MNHNS and CDR2 SASEGT. V was cut by 4 bases and J by 4 bases, with 5 bases left in between. Written as DNA, the CDR3 is TGTGCCAGCAGTGCGGGTTACGAGCAGTACTTC. It codes for CASSAGYEQYF.

The gene calls are TRBV6-1 and TRBJ2-5; weak D call: TRBD1 (5 bases). Germline CDR1 is MNHNS and CDR2 is SASEGT. V was pared by 4 bases and J by 2 bases, with 11 bases between. This CDR3 spans 14 amino acids. The CDR3 sequence: CASSVGYRQETQYF. The CDR3 DNA follows: TGTGCCAGCAGTGTTGGATACAGGCAAGAGACCCAGTACTTC.

The V call is TRBV11-3, the J call TRBJ2-3; the D is unclear. The CDR3 spans 13 residues. Trimming took off 4 bases at V and 2 bases at J, with 7 bases between the two ends. Looked up from germline, CDR1 is SGHNT and CDR2 is YENEEA. Here the CDR3 reads CASSSLSTDTQYF. In DNA form, the CDR3 reads TGTGCCAGCAGCTCCCTTTCCACAGATACGCAGTATTTT.

The V gene is TRBV9, the J gene TRBJ2-3; 8 nucleotides align to TRBD2. CDR1 and CDR2 (germline): SGDLS, YYNGEE. The CDR3 length is 15 residues. The trim removed 3 bases at V and 2 bases at J, leaving 5 bases unmatched. For the CDR3, the DNA is TGTGCCAGCAGCGAGATAGCGGGACCCACAGATACGCAGTATTTT. As protein: CASSEIAGPTDTQYF.

The rearrangement uses TRBV7-9 and TRBJ2-1; TRBD1 aligns across 8 bases. V lost 4 bases and J lost 5; bases outside the gene matches: 4. This CDR3 contains 14 residues. Germline V gene data show CDR1 as SEHNR and CDR2 as FQNEAQ (reference sequence). This CDR3 reads CASSSGQGHNEQFF. CDR3 bases: TGTGCCAGCAGCTCCGGACAGGGTCACAATGAGCAGTTCTTC.

This chain joins TRBV5-4 and TRBJ2-2; the match to TRBD1 covers 10 bases. Germline lookup yields CDR1 SGHNT and CDR2 YYREEE (reference sequence). V lost 0 bases and J lost 1; bases outside the gene matches: 0. The CDR3 spans 16 residues. CDR3 protein: CASSLGDRGNTGELFF. The CDR3 bases are TGTGCCAGCAGCTTGGGGGACAGGGGGAACACCGGGGAGCTGTTTTTT.

The V call is TRBV7-2, the J call TRBJ2-7; possibly TRBD2 for D (6 bases). This CDR3 comprises 14 residues. The germline V and J ends were trimmed by 6 bases and 7 bases, with 19 bases remaining between them. In germline, CDR1 is SGHTA, CDR2 FQGNSA. The CDR3 bases are TGTGCCAGCAGGCCCTGGGGAGGAGAGACAGAGCAGTACTTC. This codes for CASRPWGGETEQYF.

This chain uses TRBV4-1 with TRBJ2-7; 7 bases line up with TRBD2. The CDR3 length is 15 residues. V was clipped by 4 bases and J by 2 bases; unmatched bases: 8. The germline CDR1 and CDR2 sequences are MGHRA and YSYEKL. As DNA, the CDR3 is TGCGCCAGCAGCCGCGGCGCTAGCGGCACCTACGAGCAGTACTTC. Encoded protein: CASSRGASGTYEQYF.

J is TRBJ2-5 and V is TRBV5-1; 9 positions agree with TRBD2. J was trimmed by 2 bases and V by 2 bases; bases with no gene match: 1. From germline, CDR1 is SGHRS and CDR2 YFSETQ. There are 14 residues in the CDR3. In DNA, the CDR3 is TGCGCCAGCAGCTTTAGCGGGGGACAAGAGACCCAGTACTTC. This sequence encodes CASSFSGGQETQYF.